This TCR beta chain is from a study of blood T cell repertoires in COVID-19. Looking at the study overall: Specimens from acute and convalescent COVID-19 originated in the United States, Italy and Spain. Sources were T cells, B-cell-depleted T cells, or PBMCs; the material itself was cDNA or gDNA.

From germline, CDR1 is MNHEY and CDR2 SVGAGI. V dropped 5 bases and J dropped 2 bases, with 11 bases sitting between them. The CDR3 extends over 14 amino acids. Methods used by the authors: It was from reference gene primer amplification that nucleated cell counts were estimated. Sequenced by immunoSEQ multiplex PCR; TCRdb stores in-frame clones only, minus some. The V and J calls and the clone size are those of that table, but D and trimming were determined from the DNA. The sample lists 70,000 to 75,000 clones, about nine tenths occurring once. The chain is built from TRBV6-5 and TRBJ2-3; D is perhaps TRBD2 (6 bases). Sequences were obtained from peripheral blood. The clonotype comes from a woman aged 18 to 35 with acute or convalescent COVID-19. CDR3 protein: CASSRLGVTDTQYF. CDR3 coding DNA: TGTGCCAGCAGTCGACTAGGGGTCACAGATACGCAGTATTTT.